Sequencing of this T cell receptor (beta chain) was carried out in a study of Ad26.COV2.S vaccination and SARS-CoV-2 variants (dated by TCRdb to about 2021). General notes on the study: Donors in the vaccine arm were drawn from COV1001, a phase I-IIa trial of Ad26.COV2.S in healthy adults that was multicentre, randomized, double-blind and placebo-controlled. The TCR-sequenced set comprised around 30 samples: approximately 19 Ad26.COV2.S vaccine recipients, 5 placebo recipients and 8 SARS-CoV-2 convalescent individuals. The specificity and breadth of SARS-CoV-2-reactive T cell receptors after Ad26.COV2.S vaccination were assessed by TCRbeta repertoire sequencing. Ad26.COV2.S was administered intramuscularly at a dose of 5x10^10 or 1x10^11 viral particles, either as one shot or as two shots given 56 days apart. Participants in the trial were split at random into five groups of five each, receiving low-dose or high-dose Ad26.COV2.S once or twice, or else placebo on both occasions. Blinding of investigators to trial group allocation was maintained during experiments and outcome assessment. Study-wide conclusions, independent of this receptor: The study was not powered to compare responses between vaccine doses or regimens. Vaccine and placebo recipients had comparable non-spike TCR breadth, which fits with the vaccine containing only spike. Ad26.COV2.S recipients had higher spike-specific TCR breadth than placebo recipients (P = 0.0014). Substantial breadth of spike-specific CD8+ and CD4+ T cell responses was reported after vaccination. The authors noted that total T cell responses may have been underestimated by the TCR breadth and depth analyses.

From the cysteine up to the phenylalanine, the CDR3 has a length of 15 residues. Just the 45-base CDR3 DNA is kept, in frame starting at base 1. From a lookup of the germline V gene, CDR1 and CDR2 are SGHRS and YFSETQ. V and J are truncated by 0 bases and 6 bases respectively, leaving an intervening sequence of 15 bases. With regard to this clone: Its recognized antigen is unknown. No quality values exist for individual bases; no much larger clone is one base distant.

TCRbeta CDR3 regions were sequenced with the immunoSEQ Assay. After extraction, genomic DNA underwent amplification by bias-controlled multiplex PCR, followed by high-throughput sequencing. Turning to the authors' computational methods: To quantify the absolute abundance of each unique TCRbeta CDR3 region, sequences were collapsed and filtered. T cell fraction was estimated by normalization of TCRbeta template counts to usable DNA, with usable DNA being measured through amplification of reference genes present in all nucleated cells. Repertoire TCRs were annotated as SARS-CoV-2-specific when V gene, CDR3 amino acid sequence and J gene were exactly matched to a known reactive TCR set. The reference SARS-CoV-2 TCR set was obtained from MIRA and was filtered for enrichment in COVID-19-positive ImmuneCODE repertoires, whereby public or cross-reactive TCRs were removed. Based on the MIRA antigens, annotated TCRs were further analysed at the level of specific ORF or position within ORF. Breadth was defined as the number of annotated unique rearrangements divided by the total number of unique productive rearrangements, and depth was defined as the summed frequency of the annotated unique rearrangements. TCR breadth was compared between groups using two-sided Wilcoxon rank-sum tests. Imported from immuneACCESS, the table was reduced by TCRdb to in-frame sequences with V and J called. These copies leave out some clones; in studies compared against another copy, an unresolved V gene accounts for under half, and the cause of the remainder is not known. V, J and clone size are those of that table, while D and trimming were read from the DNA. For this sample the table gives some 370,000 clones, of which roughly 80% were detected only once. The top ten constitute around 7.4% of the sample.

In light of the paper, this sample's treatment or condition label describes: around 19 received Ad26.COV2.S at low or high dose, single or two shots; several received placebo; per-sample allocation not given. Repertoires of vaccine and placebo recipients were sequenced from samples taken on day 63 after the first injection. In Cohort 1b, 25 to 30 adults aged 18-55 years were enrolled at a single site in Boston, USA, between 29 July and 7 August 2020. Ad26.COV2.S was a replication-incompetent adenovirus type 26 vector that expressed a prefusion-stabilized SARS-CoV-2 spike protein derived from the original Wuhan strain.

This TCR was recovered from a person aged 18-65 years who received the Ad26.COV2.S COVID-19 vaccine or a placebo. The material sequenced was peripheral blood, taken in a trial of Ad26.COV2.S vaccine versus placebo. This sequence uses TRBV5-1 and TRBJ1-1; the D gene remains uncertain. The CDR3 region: CASSLDGNPMAEAFF. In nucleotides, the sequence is TGCGCCAGCAGCTTGGATGGGAACCCTATGGCTGAAGCTTTCTTT.